What follows is one TCR beta chain and its context. Its antigen remains unidentified. The sample originates from a study of persistence of HIV-infected CD4 T cells. As for the study in general: Anti-CD3/anti-CD28 stimulation activated a higher proportion of cells than antigen stimulation, with lower memory fraction. Findings and caveats of the study: CMV- and Gag-responding cells had lower TCRbeta richness than CD3/CD28-responding cells. Proviral oligoclonality tracked with TCR oligoclonality within the same sorted cells.

Anti-CD3/anti-CD28 beads served as a nonspecific positive control stimulus. CD4+ T cells upregulating both CD40 ligand and CD69 were sorted as responding cells. For less than 20 hours, CD8-depleted PBMCs received anti-CD28/CD49d costimulation, a CD40-blocking antibody and enfuvirtide. The CDR3 sequence is 15 residues long. Germline assignment: CDR1 LGHDT and CDR2 YNNKEL (reference sequence). With 6 bases clipped from V and 4 bases from J, the junction kept 8 bases outside the gene matches. Sequencing used immunoSEQ version 4 in survey mode. Sequencing was performed with immunoSEQ multiplex PCR; in TCRdb, only in-frame clones are kept and a portion is missing. The sample yields tens of thousands of clones, roughly nine tenths seen once.

The receptor comes from an adult man with HIV who was CMV-seropositive. The sequencing used CD4+ T cells sorted from PBMCs after approximately 19-hour stimulation, collected from a patient who received antiretroviral therapy. The chain links TRBV3-1 (or the pseudogene TRBV3-2) to TRBJ1-2; 10 bases are shared with TRBD1. The CDR3 loop reads CASSFDRGRGYGYTF. The CDR3 DNA reads as TGTGCCAGCAGTTTTGACAGGGGGCGAGGCTATGGCTACACCTTC.